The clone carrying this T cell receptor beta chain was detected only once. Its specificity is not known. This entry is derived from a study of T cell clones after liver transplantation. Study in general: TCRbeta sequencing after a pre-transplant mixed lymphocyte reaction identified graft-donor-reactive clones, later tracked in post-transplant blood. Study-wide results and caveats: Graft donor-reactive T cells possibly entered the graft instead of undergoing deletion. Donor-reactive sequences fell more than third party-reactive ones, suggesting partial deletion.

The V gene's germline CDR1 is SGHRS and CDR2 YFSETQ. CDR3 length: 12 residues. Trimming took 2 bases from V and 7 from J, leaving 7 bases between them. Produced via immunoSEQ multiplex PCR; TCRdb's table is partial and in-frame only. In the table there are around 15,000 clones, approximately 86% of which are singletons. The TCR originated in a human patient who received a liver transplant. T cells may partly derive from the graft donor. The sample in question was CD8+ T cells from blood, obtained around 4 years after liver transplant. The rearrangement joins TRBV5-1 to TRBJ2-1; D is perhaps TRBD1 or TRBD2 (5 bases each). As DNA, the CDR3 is TGCGCCAGCAGCTTTGAGGGGAATGAGCAGTTCTTC. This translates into CASSFEGNEQFF.